These 28 T cell receptor beta chains originate from one sample sequenced in a study of T cell changes during pregnancy in multiple sclerosis. Measured with immunoSEQ multiplex PCR; TCRdb has only the in-frame clones, and not every one. The table shows roughly 83,000 clones, with approximately 90% occurring only once. This sample comprised PBMCs, obtained in the first trimester of pregnancy. These TCRs come from a female donor in good health, serving as a control in a pregnancy study. Some clones in this sample may be carry-over from other donors' samples.

J is TRBJ2-5 and V is TRBV28; perhaps TRBD2 as D (6 bases). V lost 8 bases and J lost 7, with 17 bases in between. CDR3 size: 13 residues. The germline CDR1 and CDR2 sequences are MDHEN and SYDVKM. CDR3 in amino acids: CASRWGAGGTQYF. CDR3 nucleotide sequence: TGTGCCAGCCGTTGGGGAGCCGGGGGGACCCAGTACTTC.

The gene calls are TRBV7-6 and TRBJ2-3; 10 nucleotides agree with TRBD2. CDR1 is SGHVS and CDR2 is FNYEAQ in the germline V gene. The CDR3 is 16 amino acids. J lost 2 bases, V lost 4 bases, and 6 bases had no gene match. The CDR3 DNA sequence: TGTGCCAGCAGCTCCGGTCTAGCGGGGGTCACAGATACGCAGTATTTT. Residues: CASSSGLAGVTDTQYF.

The J gene is TRBJ2-1, the V gene TRBV13; 12 nucleotides align to TRBD2. Unmatched junction bases numbered 11, after V lost 5 bases and J lost 9 bases. The CDR3 contains 16 residues. CDR1 is PRHDT, CDR2 FYEKMQ, per germline (reference sequence). The CDR3, as DNA: TGTGCCAGCAGCCAGATGACTAGCGGGAGAGGGGGTGAGCAGTTCTTC. It codes for CASSQMTSGRGGEQFF.

This sequence joins TRBV10-1 and TRBJ2-2; the D gene is possibly TRBD2 (6 bases). Germline V CDR1 and CDR2: WNHNN, SYGVQD (reference sequence). Trimming left V 11 bases short and J 6 bases short, with 16 bases between. The CDR3 length is 13 residues. CDR3 residues: CAVRDSLAGELFF. The DNA for the CDR3 is TGCGCCGTCCGGGACTCCCTTGCCGGGGAGCTGTTTTTT.

The V and J genes are TRBV4-2 and TRBJ2-7, with TRBD2 matching over 10 bases. V lost 0 bases, J lost 2 bases, and 4 bases stayed unmatched. This CDR3 is 16 amino acids long. Per the germline V gene, CDR1 is LGHNA and CDR2 is YNFKEQ. CDR3 in DNA: TGTGCCAGCAGCCAAGACATCCTAGCGGGAGCCTACGAGCAGTACTTC. Encoded protein: CASSQDILAGAYEQYF.

This clone was found once. The chain combines TRBV19 with TRBJ2-3, with TRBD2 matching 14 bases. V shed 4 bases and J 5 bases; nucleotides not matched to a gene: 5. There are 16 residues in the CDR3. CDR1 is LNHDA and CDR2 is SQIVND in the germline V gene (reference sequence). The CDR3 reads CASSTGTSGGLDTQYF. CDR3 nucleotide sequence: TGTGCCAGTAGTACAGGGACTAGCGGGGGATTAGATACGCAGTATTTT.

The V and J genes are TRBV7-2 and TRBJ2-1; TRBD1 matches 7 bases. The J segment lost 7 bases and the V segment lost 5 bases, leaving 8 bases of the junction unmatched. The CDR3 length is 14 residues. Germline CDR1 is SGHTA and CDR2 is FQGNSA. CDR3 sequence reads: CASSKDRVENEQFF. The CDR3 region has the DNA TGTGCCAGCAGCAAAGACAGGGTAGAGAATGAGCAGTTCTTC. Filled out from reference TRBV7-2 and TRBJ2-1, the complete variable domain reads GAGVSQSPSNKVTEKGKDVELRCDPISGHTALYWYRQSLGQGLEFLIYFQGNSAPDKSGLPSDRFSAERTGGSVSTLTIQRTQQEDSAVYLCASSKDRVENEQFFGPGTRLTVL.

The rearrangement uses TRBV28 and TRBJ1-4, with 9 bases lining up with TRBD1. The germline CDR1 and CDR2 sequences are MDHEN and SYDVKM. V was clipped by 5 bases and J by 8 bases; unmatched bases: 12. This CDR3 has 16 amino acids. The CDR3 DNA reads TGTGCCAGCAGTCATGACAGGGGGATCGGTCTGGAAAAACTGTTTTTT. Its protein product is CASSHDRGIGLEKLFF.

The chain couples TRBV28 to TRBJ1-4; D may be TRBD1 (6 bases). Germline V CDR1 and CDR2: MDHEN, SYDVKM. V was cut by 7 bases and J by 5 bases, with 11 bases left in between. This CDR3 region has 13 residues. In DNA, the CDR3 is TGTGCCAGCACAAACAGGGCCAATGAAAAACTGTTTTTT. Translated, it gives CASTNRANEKLFF.

The rearrangement uses TRBV4-2 and TRBJ2-7; 9 nucleotides align to TRBD2. The V and J ends lost 0 bases and 0 bases, in that order; junction bases with no gene match: 0. Looked up from germline, CDR1 is LGHNA and CDR2 is YNFKEQ. The CDR3 length is 15 residues. The DNA of the CDR3 is TGTGCCAGCAGCCAAGATAGCGGGAGCTCCTACGAGCAGTACTTC. Its protein product is CASSQDSGSSYEQYF.

This clone was counted once. CDR3 sequence reads: CASRTGLWTGELFF. In DNA form, the CDR3 reads TGTGCCAGCAGGACAGGGTTGTGGACCGGGGAGCTGTTTTTT. The chain uses TRBV2 and TRBJ2-2; 7 positions agree with TRBD1. The CDR3 is made up of 14 amino acids. The J segment lost 5 bases and the V segment lost 6 bases, leaving 6 bases of the junction unmatched. Germline CDR1 and CDR2: SNHLY and FYNNEI. Drawing the rest from reference TRBV2 and TRBJ2-2, the complete variable domain is EPEVTQTPSHQVTQMGQEVILRCVPISNHLYFYWYRQILGQKVEFLVSFYNNEISEKSEIFDDQFSVERPDGSNFTLKIRSTKLEDSAMYFCASRTGLWTGELFFGEGSRLTVL.

This chain uses TRBV4-2 with TRBJ1-2; TRBD1 agrees at 7 bases. CDR3 length equals 15 residues. CDR1 and CDR2 (germline): LGHNA, YNFKEQ. With V trimmed by 6 bases and J by 4 bases, 11 bases remained unmatched. The CDR3 coding sequence is TGTGCCAGCAGTGAGGGGGCCCCCGGGGGCTATGGCTACACCTTC. This translates into CASSEGAPGGYGYTF.

This rearrangement joins TRBV12-5 to TRBJ2-3; D remains unclear. CDR1 LGHNT and CDR2 FRNRAP come from the germline V gene. The V and J ends lost 2 bases and 3 bases respectively, with 6 bases between them. CDR3 size: 13 residues. CDR3 amino acids: CASGLTETDTQYF. The DNA for the CDR3 is TGTGCTAGTGGTTTGACAGAAACAGATACGCAGTATTTT.

For the CDR3, the DNA is TGTGCCAGCAGCCACATGACAGGGGGGGGAACTGAAGCTTTCTTT. Translating gives CASSHMTGGGTEAFF. This chain links TRBV7-9 with TRBJ1-1; 9 bases fit TRBD1. Per the germline V gene, CDR1 is SEHNR and CDR2 is FQNEAQ (reference sequence). J was trimmed by 5 bases and V by 5 bases; bases with no gene match: 9. The CDR3 has 15 amino acids.

The chain has TRBV6-6 and TRBJ1-5; 8 bases align to TRBD1. From germline, CDR1 is MNHNY and CDR2 SVGAGI (reference sequence). Losses at the gene ends were 8 bases for V and 5 bases for J; bases not matched to a gene: 5. The length of the CDR3 is 13 residues. DNA for the CDR3: TGTGCCAGCGGAGACAGGGGAGATCAGCCCCAGCATTTT. This gives the protein CASGDRGDQPQHF.

This sequence joins TRBV10-2 and TRBJ2-3; 8 bases match TRBD1. Per the germline V gene, CDR1 is WSHSY and CDR2 is SAAADI. Unmatched junction bases numbered 32, after V lost 5 bases and J lost 4 bases. CDR3 length equals 23 residues. This chain's CDR3 is CASSPPGQGQASGSTGSPDTQYF. As DNA, the CDR3 is TGCGCCAGCAGTCCCCCTGGACAGGGTCAAGCTTCGGGTTCTACGGGGTCCCCAGATACGCAGTATTTT.

This chain links TRBV6-5 with TRBJ1-1; 7 bases are a match to TRBD1. This CDR3 is built from 14 residues. The germline CDR1 and CDR2 sequences are MNHEY and SVGAGI. The junction had 11 bases not matched to a gene; V was cut back by 5 bases and J by 8 bases. The CDR3 protein is CASSARQGTSEAFF. The CDR3 DNA is TGTGCCAGCAGTGCCCGACAGGGTACCTCGGAAGCTTTCTTT.

This clone has only a few counts. The genes are TRBV6-1 and TRBJ2-3; 11 positions agree with TRBD2. Germline CDR1 reads MNHNS; CDR2 reads SASEGT. V shed 6 bases, J shed 5 bases, and the junction held 7 bases outside the gene matches. The CDR3 covers 15 residues. CDR3 amino acids: CASSLLAGELDTQYF. The CDR3 DNA reads as TGTGCCAGCAGCTTACTAGCGGGGGAATTAGATACGCAGTATTTT.

V is TRBV18 and J is TRBJ2-5, with D maybe TRBD1 (6 bases). Trimming removed 3 bases from V and 5 bases from J, with 13 bases in between. The CDR3 has 14 residues. In germline, CDR1 is KGHSH, CDR2 LQKENI. CDR3 sequence: CASSPLKGGETQYF. The CDR3 DNA reads as TGTGCCAGCTCACCTTTGAAAGGGGGTGAGACCCAGTACTTC.

The chain uses TRBV30 and TRBJ2-5, with a possible D match to TRBD2 (6 bases). The germline V gene has CDR1 GTSNPN and CDR2 SVGIG (reference sequence). The CDR3 consists of 13 residues. V lost 0 bases and J 5 bases, leaving 10 bases between the germline ends. CDR3 amino acids: CAWSVTSRETQYF. As DNA, the CDR3 is TGTGCCTGGAGTGTGACTAGTCGCGAGACCCAGTACTTC.

V usage is TRBV7-9 and J usage is TRBJ2-3, with 11 positions matching TRBD2. Germline CDR1 reads SEHNR; CDR2 reads FQNEAQ (reference sequence). V trimming: 6 bases; J trimming: 2 bases; junction bases outside the gene matches: 7. The CDR3 consists of 16 residues. The CDR3 loop is CASRKLTSGATDTQYF. CDR3 coding DNA: TGTGCCAGCAGAAAATTGACTAGCGGGGCCACAGATACGCAGTATTTT.

The gene calls are TRBV4-3 and TRBJ2-3; no firm D call. The CDR3 is 15 amino acids. Germline CDR1 LGHNA, CDR2 YSLEER. V was shortened by 1 base and J by 2 bases, with 10 bases between the two germline ends. The CDR3 DNA sequence: TGCGCCAGCAGCCAAGGCGAGCTTTTCACAGATACGCAGTATTTT. Protein product: CASSQGELFTDTQYF.

The chain has TRBV5-4 and TRBJ2-7; D might be TRBD2 (6 bases). The CDR3 length is 14 residues. The V gene's germline CDR1 is SGHNT and CDR2 YYREEE (reference sequence). V was trimmed by 0 bases and J by 5 bases, leaving 12 bases between them. In DNA, the CDR3 is TGTGCCAGCAGCTTGGCCGCTAGCGCGGACGAGCAGTACTTC. Translating it yields CASSLAASADEQYF.

DNA for the CDR3: TGCAGCGTGATAGTTGGACAGGGCAGGAATGAGCAGTTCTTC. Amino acid sequence: CSVIVGQGRNEQFF. The chain links TRBV29-1 to TRBJ2-1; 8 bases are shared with TRBD1. This CDR3 contains 14 residues. Germline CDR1 and CDR2: SQVTM and ANQGSEA. The ends lost 6 bases at V and 7 bases at J; junction bases unmatched: 11.

The rearrangement uses TRBV4-3 and TRBJ2-7; tentative D call: TRBD2 (6 bases). Trimming cost V 1 base and J 2 bases, with 12 bases left between them. Germline V gene sequence: CDR1 LGHNA, CDR2 YSLEER. The CDR3 runs to 15 residues. DNA for the CDR3: TGCGCCAGCAGCCAAGGGGCGGGGCCAACCTACGAGCAGTACTTC. Translation gives CASSQGAGPTYEQYF.

This chain links TRBV20-1 with TRBJ2-7; 8 positions agree with TRBD1. The V and J ends lost 6 bases and 6 bases, in that order; junction bases with no gene match: 4. There are 11 residues in the CDR3. Germline V lookup: CDR1 DFQATT, CDR2 SNEGSKA (reference sequence). CDR3 protein: CSAIDRGEQYF. The CDR3 DNA follows: TGCAGTGCCATCGACAGGGGCGAGCAGTACTTC.

V usage is TRBV2 and J usage is TRBJ1-4; D ambiguous. The CDR3 length is 13 residues. The V gene's germline CDR1 is SNHLY and CDR2 FYNNEI. V was pared by 5 bases and J by 3 bases, with 7 bases between. CDR3 residues: CASSWQSNEKLFF. CDR3 nucleotide sequence: TGTGCCAGCAGTTGGCAATCTAATGAAAAACTGTTTTTT.

The J gene is TRBJ2-7, the V gene TRBV5-1, with TRBD1 matching 8 bases. Germline V CDR1 and CDR2: SGHRS, YFSETQ. The V gene end was trimmed by 0 bases and the J gene end by 6 bases; junction bases not matched to a gene: 8. This CDR3 contains 15 residues. The CDR3 DNA reads TGCGCCAGCAGCTTGGTCGTACAGGGGGAAACCGAGCAGTACTTC. It is translated as CASSLVVQGETEQYF.